The 5 T cell receptor beta chains given below trace back to one sample, sequenced in a study of Graves' ophthalmopathy and Graves' hyperthyroidism. Amplifying from RNA transcripts, the study obtained TCR beta CDR3 regions. RT-PCR in the first round used HTBI primers; a second-round multiplex PCR followed. One entry per CDR3 protein, called by TCRdb with MiXCR from the multiplex PCR reads. The data contain under 400,000 distinct CDR3 sequences, under 20% of them singletons. Input material: peripheral blood. The receptors were sampled from an adult man with Graves' ophthalmopathy.

Many counts were recorded for this clonotype. The rearrangement links TRBV27 to TRBJ1-1, with TRBD1 as a possible D gene (5 bases). The germline gives CDR1 MNHEY, CDR2 SMNVEV (reference sequence). Between the trimmed V and J ends, which lost 8 bases and 1 base, there was a span of 14 bases. The CDR3 length is 14 residues. In DNA form, the CDR3 reads TGTGCCAGCCTCAGGGCGGGACGGAACACTGAAGCTTTCTTT. Residues: CASLRAGRNTEAFF.

This clonotype was seen many times. The gene calls are TRBV28 and TRBJ2-7; D possibly uses TRBD1 or TRBD2 (5 bases each). The germline gives CDR1 MDHEN, CDR2 SYDVKM. The germline V and J ends were trimmed by 5 bases and 0 bases, with 23 bases remaining between them. The CDR3 length is 18 residues. CDR3 region: CASSLSHGALLPSYEQYF. The CDR3 DNA reads TGTGCCAGCAGTCTATCTCACGGGGCCCTGTTACCCTCCTACGAGCAGTACTTC.

With regard to this clonotype: At one end, the junction sequence differs from germline, possibly due to a read error. V gene TRBV6-1 combines with J gene TRBJ2-7; D may be TRBD2 (6 bases). CDR1 is MNHNS, CDR2 SASEGT, per germline. The CDR3 is 15 residues long. This CDR3 is CASREAPQRAYEQYF. The CDR3 DNA reads as TGTGCCAGCAGGGAAGCCCCCCAGCGGGCCTACGAGCAGTACTTC.

Points on this clonotype: This may arise from a read error, as a much more abundant clone is one base away. The rearrangement uses TRBV5-1 and TRBJ1-1; TRBD1 is a possible D gene (6 bases). The V gene's germline CDR1 is SGHRS and CDR2 YFSETQ. The CDR3 length is 15 residues. V was clipped by 4 bases and J by 0 bases, with 13 bases between them. CDR3 protein: CASSEKQGLNTEAFF. DNA of the CDR3: TGCGCCAGCAGCGAGAAACAGGGTTTGAACACTGAAGCTTTCTTT.

At least ten counts were recorded for this clonotype. V and J are TRBV7-2 and TRBJ1-1; a possible D gene is TRBD1 (6 bases). CDR1 and CDR2 from the germline V gene are SGHTA and FQGNSA. Trimming cost V 4 bases and J 4 bases, with 13 bases left between them. There are 14 residues in the CDR3. This CDR3 is CASSSQGRGTEAFF. The CDR3 DNA reads as TGTGCCAGCAGCTCACAGGGTAGGGGCACTGAAGCTTTCTTT.